This is a list of T cell receptor beta chains from one sample in a study of CD8 T cells in Susac syndrome. TCRdb re-called the immunoSEQ multiplex PCR reads through MiXCR, storing one row per CDR3 protein. The table shows 70,000 to 100,000 distinct CDR3 sequences, with roughly 96% occurring only once. The specimen sequenced was CD8+ T cells from PBMCs. These receptors were collected from a human donor with Susac syndrome. Each CDR3 is given with its conserved first and last residue. A D gene is named only where the DNA matches it firmly. Some rows mark clone size as missing; the rest say once, few, many or name a class of expanded clone.

TGTGCCAGCACTGGGGACAGGGGAGGGGGTGAAGCTTTCTTT | CASTGDRGGGEAFF | TRBV6-5 | 14 | TRBJ1-1 | - | TRBD1
TGTGCCAGCTCACCCCGACCAGGGGGGACGGGGGACACTGAAGCTTTCTTT | CASSPRPGGTGDTEAFF | TRBV18 | 17 | TRBJ1-1 | once | TRBD1
TGCAGCGTTGAACGGTGGGAGGGGAGAGAGACTGAAGCTTTCTTT | CSVERWEGRETEAFF | TRBV29-1 | 15 | TRBJ1-1 | - | -
TGTGCCAGCAGCCGGACTAGCGGGGGGGCCAATGAGCAGTTCTTC | CASSRTSGGANEQFF | TRBV13 | 15 | TRBJ2-1 | - | TRBD2
TGCGCCAGCAGCGTCGCGTTGGCTACTAACTATGGCTACACCTTC | CASSVALATNYGYTF | TRBV5-1 | 15 | TRBJ1-2 | - | -
TGTGCCAGCAGTCCCTCCCGGGGGACCATCTACGAGCAGTACTTC | CASSPSRGTIYEQYF | TRBV7-9 | 15 | TRBJ2-7 | - | -
TGCAGTGCTTATGGCCAACCCTCGGAGGGGGGGGCCAACGTCCTGACTTTC | CSAYGQPSEGGANVLTF | TRBV20-1 | 17 | TRBJ2-6 | - | -
TGCAGCGTGGCCCATAGGACGGGGACCTATGGCTACACCTTC | CSVAHRTGTYGYTF | TRBV29-1 | 14 | TRBJ1-2 | - | -
TGCAGTGCTAGCGAATCGCGTGTCTCCCAAGAGACCCAGTACTTC | CSASESRVSQETQYF | TRBV20-1 | 15 | TRBJ2-5 | - | -
TGCAGTGCTACAGGGGGTGGCTACACCTTC | CSATGGGYTF | TRBV20-1 | 10 | TRBJ1-2 | - | TRBD1
TGCAGTGCCGTCCCGGGGGGGTCCTACTATGGCTACACCTTC | CSAVPGGSYYGYTF | TRBV20-1 | 14 | TRBJ1-2 | once | -
TGTGCCAGCAGCCGACAAGCCCAAGAGACCCAGTACTTC | CASSRQAQETQYF | TRBV7-2 | 13 | TRBJ2-5 | - | -
TGCAGTGTTTACAGGGGGGAGGATGGCTACACCTTC | CSVYRGEDGYTF | TRBV20-1 | 12 | TRBJ1-2 | once | TRBD1
TGTGCCAGCAGTTACAAACGGTACGATCAGCCCCAGCATTTT | CASSYKRYDQPQHF | TRBV6-5 | 14 | TRBJ1-5 | - | -
TGTGCCAGCAGCCAGGTTGCAACCGGGACAGGGACAACCTACGAGCAGTACTTC | CASSQVATGTGTTYEQYF | TRBV3-1 | 18 | TRBJ2-7 | - | TRBD1
TGTGCCAGCAGCCAAGATCAGGGGGAGGGAGATACGCAGTATTTT | CASSQDQGEGDTQYF | TRBV3-1 | 15 | TRBJ2-3 | - | -
TGCAGTGCTAGACGGCAGAACACTGAAGCTTTCTTT | CSARRQNTEAFF | TRBV20-1 | 12 | TRBJ1-1 | - | -
TGCGCCAGCAGCCAAGATCACAGGGGACAAGAGACCCAGTACTTC | CASSQDHRGQETQYF | TRBV4-3 | 15 | TRBJ2-5 | - | TRBD1
TGTGCCTGGAGGGGTTCTCCCTCCTACGAGCAGTACTTC | CAWRGSPSYEQYF | TRBV30 | 13 | TRBJ2-7 | - | -
TGTGCCAGCAGTTTCACTCAGGCTAACTATGGCTACACCTTC | CASSFTQANYGYTF | TRBV28 | 14 | TRBJ1-2 | - | -
TGTGCCAGCAGCCGGACAGCCGCTAACTATGGCTACACCTTC | CASSRTAANYGYTF | TRBV9 | 14 | TRBJ1-2 | once | -
TGTGCCAGTAGTATTTACGGAGGACCGAACACTGAAGCTTTCTTT | CASSIYGGPNTEAFF | TRBV19 | 15 | TRBJ1-1 | - | -
TGCAGTGCTAGAATGGGTGAGACCCAGTACTTC | CSARMGETQYF | TRBV20-1 | 11 | TRBJ2-5 | - | -
TGTGCCTGGAGTGTAGGCACGGGCGTTGAAGCTTTCTTT | CAWSVGTGVEAFF | TRBV30 | 13 | TRBJ1-1 | once | -
TGTGCCTGGAGCCGGGACAGGGGTTACGAGCAGTACTTC | CAWSRDRGYEQYF | TRBV30 | 13 | TRBJ2-7 | - | TRBD1
TGCGCCAGCAGCTTGATAGAGGGCCAAGAGACCCAGTACTTC | CASSLIEGQETQYF | TRBV5-1 | 14 | TRBJ2-5 | - | -
TGTGCCAGCAGCGGGAAGTTAAGCACTGAAGCTTTCTTT | CASSGKLSTEAFF | TRBV9 | 13 | TRBJ1-1 | - | -
TGTGCCAGCACAAGGAATGGGGAGAACCAAGAGACCCAGTACTTC | CASTRNGENQETQYF | TRBV9 | 15 | TRBJ2-5 | - | -
TGTGCCATCCAAGGCAGGGGGGGCTACACCTTC | CAIQGRGGYTF | TRBV30 | 11 | TRBJ1-2 | - | TRBD1
TGTGCCAGCAGCTTGATCAACGAGCAGTACTTC | CASSLINEQYF | TRBV5-7 | 11 | TRBJ2-7 | - | -
TGTGCCAGCAGTACCCACTCCGGGACAGGGAGGGTTCAAGAGACCCAGTACTTC | CASSTHSGTGRVQETQYF | TRBV12-3/TRBV12-4 | 18 | TRBJ2-5 | - | TRBD1
TGCGCCAGCAGCCCCGGGGGGACGAACACTGAAGCTTTCTTT | CASSPGGTNTEAFF | TRBV5-1 | 14 | TRBJ1-1 | - | -
TGTGCCAGTAGTCCGACAGGGGTCGATGGCTACACCTTC | CASSPTGVDGYTF | TRBV19 | 13 | TRBJ1-2 | once | TRBD1
TGTGCCAGCAGCTTCGGGGAAGTCACCATATATTTT | CASSFGEVTIYF | TRBV13 | 12 | TRBJ1-3 | - | -
TGTGCCAGCAGTGGAGTTGGACAGGGAGAGAAAGAGACCCAGTACTTC | CASSGVGQGEKETQYF | TRBV2 | 16 | TRBJ2-5 | - | TRBD1
TGCAGCGTTGAGGGCAGAGTAAGCTACACCTTC | CSVEGRVSYTF | TRBV29-1 | 11 | TRBJ1-2 | few | -
TGTGCCACCTCGACAGGGGGAGGCGGTAATTCACCCCTCCACTTT | CATSTGGGGNSPLHF | TRBV6-2/TRBV6-3 | 15 | TRBJ1-6 | - | TRBD1
TGCAGTGCCAGGGAGAGTGGGGGGCAGGATCAGCCCCAGCATTTT | CSARESGGQDQPQHF | TRBV20-1 | 15 | TRBJ1-5 | - | -
TGTGCCTGGAGCCGGACAGGGAATCAGCCCCAGCATTTT | CAWSRTGNQPQHF | TRBV30 | 13 | TRBJ1-5 | - | TRBD1
TGCAGTGCTAGTCCGACCTCCTATAATTCACCCCTCCACTTT | CSASPTSYNSPLHF | TRBV20-1 | 14 | TRBJ1-6 | - | -
TGTGCCAGCAGTGATTTTGGGAGACGAAGTGATCAGCCCCAGCATTTT | CASSDFGRRSDQPQHF | TRBV2 | 16 | TRBJ1-5 | - | -